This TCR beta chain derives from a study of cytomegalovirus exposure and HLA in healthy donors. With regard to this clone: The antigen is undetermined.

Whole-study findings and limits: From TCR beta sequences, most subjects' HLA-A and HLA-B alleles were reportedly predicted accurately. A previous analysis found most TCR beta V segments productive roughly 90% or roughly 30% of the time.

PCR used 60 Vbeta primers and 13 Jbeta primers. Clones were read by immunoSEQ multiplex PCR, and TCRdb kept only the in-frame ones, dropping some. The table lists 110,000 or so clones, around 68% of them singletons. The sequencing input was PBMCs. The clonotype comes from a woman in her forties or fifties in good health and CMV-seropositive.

The DNA of the CDR3 is TGTGCCAGCAGTCCGGGACAGGCCTCCTACGAGCAGTACTTC. The encoded protein is CASSPGQASYEQYF. This chain uses TRBV6-5 with TRBJ2-7; 8 nucleotides line up with TRBD1. V gave up 5 bases and J gave up 0 bases; unmatched junction bases: 3. Germline V gene lookup returns CDR1 MNHEY and CDR2 SVGAGI. The CDR3 covers 14 residues.